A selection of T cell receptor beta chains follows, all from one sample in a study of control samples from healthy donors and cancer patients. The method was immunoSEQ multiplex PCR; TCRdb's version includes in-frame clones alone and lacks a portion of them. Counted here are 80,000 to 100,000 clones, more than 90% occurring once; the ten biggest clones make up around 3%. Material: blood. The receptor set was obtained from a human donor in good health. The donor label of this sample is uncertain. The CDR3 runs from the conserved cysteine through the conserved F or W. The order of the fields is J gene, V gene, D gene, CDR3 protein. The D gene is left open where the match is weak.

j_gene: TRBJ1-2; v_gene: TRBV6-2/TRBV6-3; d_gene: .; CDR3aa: CASSYIQGSTAYGYTF
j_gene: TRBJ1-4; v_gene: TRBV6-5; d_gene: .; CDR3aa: CASSSILKKNEKLFF
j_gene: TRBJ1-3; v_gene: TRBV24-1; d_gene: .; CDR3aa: CATSDLGDLKNSGNTIYF
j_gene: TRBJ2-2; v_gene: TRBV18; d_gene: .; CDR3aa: CASSPTAGAGVRELFF
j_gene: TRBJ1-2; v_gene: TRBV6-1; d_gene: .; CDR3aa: CASSEASALDGYTF
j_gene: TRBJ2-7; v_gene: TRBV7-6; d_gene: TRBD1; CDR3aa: CASSSLQGYEQYF
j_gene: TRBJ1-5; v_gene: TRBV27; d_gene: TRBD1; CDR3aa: CASGQGRYQPQHF
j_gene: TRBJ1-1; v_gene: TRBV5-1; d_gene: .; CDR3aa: CASSLGTVRDTEAFF
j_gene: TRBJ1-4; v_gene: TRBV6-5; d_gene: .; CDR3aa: CAARDTGNEKLFF
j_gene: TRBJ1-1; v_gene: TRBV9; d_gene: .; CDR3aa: CASRSANTEAFF
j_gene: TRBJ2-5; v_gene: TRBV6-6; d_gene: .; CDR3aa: CASNALWGETQYF
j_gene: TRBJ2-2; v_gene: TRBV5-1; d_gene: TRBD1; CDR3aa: CASSPGQAANTGELFF
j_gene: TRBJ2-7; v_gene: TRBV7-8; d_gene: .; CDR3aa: CASSLDGETYEQYF
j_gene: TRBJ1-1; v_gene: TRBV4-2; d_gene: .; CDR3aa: CASSHRGARNTEAFF
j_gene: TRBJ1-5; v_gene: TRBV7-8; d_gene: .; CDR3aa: CASSAGQGGPNQPQHF
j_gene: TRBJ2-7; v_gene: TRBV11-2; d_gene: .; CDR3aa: CASSLGDTPSYEQYF
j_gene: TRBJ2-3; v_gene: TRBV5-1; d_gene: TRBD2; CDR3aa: CASSVTSGGAEAQYF
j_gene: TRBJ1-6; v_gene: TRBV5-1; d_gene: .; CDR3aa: CASSLYKNSPLHF
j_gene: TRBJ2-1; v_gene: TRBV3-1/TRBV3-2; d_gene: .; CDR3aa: CASSRSGTGRNNEQFF
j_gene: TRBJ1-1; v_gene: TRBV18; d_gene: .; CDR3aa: CASSPQTTSAMNTEAFF
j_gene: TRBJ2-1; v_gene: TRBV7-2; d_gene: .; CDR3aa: CASSLYGGENNEQFF
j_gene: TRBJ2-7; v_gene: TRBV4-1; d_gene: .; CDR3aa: CASRPDWSSYEQYF
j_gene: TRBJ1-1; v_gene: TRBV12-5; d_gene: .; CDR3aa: CASGWGAGTEAFF
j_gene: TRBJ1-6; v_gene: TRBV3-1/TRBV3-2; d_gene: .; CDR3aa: CASTKGGNSPLHF
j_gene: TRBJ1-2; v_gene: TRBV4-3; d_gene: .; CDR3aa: CASSQSNLGAHYGYTF
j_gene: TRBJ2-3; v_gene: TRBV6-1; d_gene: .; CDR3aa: CASSEWGGGEADTQYF
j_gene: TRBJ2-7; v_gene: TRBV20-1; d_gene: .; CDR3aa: CSASDRDSYEQYF
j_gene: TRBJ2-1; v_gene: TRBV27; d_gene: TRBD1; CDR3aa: CASSLVAGGHEQFF
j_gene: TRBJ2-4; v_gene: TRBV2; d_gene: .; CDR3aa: CASKAPGAKNIQYF
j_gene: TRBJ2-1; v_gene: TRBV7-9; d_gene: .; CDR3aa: CASSPGTTRSEQFF
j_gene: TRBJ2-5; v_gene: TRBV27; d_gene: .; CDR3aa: CASRTFQGRWETQYF
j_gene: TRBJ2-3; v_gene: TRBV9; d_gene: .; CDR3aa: CASSVYSSTDTQYF
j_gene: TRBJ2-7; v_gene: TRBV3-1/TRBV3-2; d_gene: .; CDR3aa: CASSPRDPYEQYF
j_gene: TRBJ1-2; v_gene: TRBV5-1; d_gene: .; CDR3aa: CASSLIGGADGYTF
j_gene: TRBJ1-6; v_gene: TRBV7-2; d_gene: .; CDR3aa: CASSFPFGRSPLHF
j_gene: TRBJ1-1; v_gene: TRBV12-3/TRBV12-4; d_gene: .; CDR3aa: CASRWALGTEAFF
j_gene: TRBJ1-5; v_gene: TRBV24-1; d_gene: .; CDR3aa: CATSDGRGGWQPQHF